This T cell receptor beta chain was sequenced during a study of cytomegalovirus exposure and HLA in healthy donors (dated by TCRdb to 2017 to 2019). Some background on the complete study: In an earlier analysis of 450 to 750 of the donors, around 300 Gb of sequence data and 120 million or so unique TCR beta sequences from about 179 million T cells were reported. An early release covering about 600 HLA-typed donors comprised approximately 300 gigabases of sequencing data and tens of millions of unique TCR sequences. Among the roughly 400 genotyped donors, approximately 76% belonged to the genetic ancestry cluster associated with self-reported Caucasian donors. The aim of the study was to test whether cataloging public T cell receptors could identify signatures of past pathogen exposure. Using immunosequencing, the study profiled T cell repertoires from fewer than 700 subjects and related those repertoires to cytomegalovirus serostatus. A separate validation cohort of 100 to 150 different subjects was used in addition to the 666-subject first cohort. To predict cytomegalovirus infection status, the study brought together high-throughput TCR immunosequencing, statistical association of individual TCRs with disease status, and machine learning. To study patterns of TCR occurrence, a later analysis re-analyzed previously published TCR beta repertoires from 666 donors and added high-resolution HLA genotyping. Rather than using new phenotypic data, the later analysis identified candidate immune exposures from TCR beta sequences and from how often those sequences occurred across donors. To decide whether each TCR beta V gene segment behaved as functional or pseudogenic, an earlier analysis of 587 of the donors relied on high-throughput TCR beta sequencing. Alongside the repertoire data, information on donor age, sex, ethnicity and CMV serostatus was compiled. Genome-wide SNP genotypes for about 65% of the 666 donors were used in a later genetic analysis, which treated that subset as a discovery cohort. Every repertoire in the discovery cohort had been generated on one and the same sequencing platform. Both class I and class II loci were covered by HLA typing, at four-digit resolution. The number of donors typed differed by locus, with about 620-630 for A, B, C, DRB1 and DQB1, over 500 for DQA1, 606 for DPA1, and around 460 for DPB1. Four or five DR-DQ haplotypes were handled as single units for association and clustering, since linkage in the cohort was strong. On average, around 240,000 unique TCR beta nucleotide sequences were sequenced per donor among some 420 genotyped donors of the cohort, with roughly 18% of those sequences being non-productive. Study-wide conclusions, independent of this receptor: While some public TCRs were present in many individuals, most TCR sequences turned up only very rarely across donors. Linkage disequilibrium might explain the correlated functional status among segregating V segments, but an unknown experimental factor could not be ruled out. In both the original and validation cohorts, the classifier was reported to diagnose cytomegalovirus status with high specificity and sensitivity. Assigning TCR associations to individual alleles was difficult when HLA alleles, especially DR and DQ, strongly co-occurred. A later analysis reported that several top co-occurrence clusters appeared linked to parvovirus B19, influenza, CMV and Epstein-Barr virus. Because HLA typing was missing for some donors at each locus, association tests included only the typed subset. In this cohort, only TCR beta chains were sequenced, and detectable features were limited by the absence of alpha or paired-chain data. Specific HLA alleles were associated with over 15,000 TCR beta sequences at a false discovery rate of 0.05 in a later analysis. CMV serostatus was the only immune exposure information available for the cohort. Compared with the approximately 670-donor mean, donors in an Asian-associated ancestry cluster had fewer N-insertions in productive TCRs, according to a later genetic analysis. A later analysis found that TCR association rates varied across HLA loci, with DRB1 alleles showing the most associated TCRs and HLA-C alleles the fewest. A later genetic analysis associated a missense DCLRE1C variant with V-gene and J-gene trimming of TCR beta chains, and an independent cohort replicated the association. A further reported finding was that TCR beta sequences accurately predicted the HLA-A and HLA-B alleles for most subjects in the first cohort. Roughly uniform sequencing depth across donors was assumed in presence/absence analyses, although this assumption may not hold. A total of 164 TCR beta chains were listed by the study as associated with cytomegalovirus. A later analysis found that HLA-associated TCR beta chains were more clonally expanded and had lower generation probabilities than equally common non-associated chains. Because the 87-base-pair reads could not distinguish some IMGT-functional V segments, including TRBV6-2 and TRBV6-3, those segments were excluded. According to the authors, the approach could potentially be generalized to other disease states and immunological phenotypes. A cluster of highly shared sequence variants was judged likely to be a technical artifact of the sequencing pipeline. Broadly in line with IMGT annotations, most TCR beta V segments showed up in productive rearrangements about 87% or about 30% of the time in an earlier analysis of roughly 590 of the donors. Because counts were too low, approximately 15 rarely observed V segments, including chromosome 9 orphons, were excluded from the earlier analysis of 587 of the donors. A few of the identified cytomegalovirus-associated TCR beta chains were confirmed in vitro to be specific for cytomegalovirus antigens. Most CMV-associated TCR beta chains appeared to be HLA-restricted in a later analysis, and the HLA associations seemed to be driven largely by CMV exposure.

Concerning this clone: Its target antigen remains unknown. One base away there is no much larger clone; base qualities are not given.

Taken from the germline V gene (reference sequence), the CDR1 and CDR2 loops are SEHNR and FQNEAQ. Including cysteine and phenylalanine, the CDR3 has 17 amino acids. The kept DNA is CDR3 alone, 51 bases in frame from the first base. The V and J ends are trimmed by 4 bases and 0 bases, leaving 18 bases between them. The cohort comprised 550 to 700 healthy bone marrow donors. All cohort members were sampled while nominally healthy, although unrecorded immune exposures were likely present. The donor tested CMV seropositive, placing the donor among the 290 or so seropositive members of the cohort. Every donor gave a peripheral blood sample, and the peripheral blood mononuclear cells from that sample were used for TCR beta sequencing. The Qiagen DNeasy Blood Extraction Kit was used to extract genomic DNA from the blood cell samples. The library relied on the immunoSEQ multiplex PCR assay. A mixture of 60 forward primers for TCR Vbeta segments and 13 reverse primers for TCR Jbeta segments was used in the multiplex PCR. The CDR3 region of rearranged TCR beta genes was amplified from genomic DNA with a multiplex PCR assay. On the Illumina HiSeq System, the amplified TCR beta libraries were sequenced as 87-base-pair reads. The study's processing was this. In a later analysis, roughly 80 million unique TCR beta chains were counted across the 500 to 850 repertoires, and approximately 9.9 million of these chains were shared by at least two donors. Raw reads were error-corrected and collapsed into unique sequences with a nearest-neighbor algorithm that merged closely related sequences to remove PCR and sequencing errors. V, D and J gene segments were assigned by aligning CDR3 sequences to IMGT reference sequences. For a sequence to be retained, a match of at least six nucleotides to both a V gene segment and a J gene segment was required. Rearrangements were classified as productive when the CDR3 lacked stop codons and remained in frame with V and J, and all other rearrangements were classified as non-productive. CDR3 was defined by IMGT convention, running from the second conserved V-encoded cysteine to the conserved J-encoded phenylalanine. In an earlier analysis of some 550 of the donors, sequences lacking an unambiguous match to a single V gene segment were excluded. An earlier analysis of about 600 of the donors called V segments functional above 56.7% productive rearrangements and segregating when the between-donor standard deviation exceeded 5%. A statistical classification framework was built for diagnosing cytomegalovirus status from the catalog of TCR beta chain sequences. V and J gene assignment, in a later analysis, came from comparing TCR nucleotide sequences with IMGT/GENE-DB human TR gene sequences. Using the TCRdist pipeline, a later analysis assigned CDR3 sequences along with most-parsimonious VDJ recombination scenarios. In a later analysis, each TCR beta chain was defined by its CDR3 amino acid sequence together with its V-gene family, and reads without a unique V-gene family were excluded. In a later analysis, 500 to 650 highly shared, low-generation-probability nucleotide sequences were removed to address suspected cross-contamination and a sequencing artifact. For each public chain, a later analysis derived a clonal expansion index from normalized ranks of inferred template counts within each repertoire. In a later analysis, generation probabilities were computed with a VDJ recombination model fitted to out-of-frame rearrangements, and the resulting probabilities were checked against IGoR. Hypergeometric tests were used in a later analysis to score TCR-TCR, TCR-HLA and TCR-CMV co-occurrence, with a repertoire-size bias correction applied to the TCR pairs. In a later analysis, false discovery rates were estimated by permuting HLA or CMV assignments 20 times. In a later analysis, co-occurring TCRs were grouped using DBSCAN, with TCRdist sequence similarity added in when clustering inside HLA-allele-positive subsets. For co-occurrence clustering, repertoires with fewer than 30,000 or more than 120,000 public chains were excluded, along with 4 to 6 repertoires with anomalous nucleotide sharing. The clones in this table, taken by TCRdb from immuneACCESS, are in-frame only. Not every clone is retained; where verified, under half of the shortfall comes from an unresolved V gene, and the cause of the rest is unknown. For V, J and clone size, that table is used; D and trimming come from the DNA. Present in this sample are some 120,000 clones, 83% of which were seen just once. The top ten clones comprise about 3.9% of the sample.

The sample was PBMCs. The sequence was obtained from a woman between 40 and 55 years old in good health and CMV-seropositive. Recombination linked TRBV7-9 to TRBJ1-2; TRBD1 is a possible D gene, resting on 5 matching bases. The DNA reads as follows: TGTGCCAGCAGCTCGGGGGAGTGGGGGGTAGCTAACTATGGCTACACCTTC. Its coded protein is CASSSGEWGVANYGYTF.